This T cell receptor (beta chain) derives from a study of T-cell reconstitution after alpha-beta-depleted transplantation in children. After removal of 5 bases from V and 5 bases from J, the junction contained 5 bases not matched to a gene. The CDR3 runs 15 residues. CDR1 is MDHEN and CDR2 is SYDVKM in the germline V gene. This clonotype was seen repeatedly, ten times or more. Unique molecular identifiers featured in how the TCRbeta library was prepared. A single record per CDR3 protein comes from TCRdb applying MiXCR to the PCR reads. The sample holds roughly 300,000 distinct CDR3 sequences, about 9.9% seen once.

The chain couples TRBV28 to TRBJ2-2, with 10 bases aligning to TRBD1. The sequenced sample was peripheral blood, obtained 180 days after TCRalphabeta/CD19-depleted stem cell transplant. This clonotype was obtained from a male patient aged 2-15 years who had a stem cell transplant for chronic granulomatous disease, so the T cells may come from the graft donor. CDR3 amino acids: CASSRTGGWTGELFF. CDR3 coding DNA: TGTGCCAGCAGTCGGACAGGGGGGTGGACCGGGGAGCTGTTTTTT.